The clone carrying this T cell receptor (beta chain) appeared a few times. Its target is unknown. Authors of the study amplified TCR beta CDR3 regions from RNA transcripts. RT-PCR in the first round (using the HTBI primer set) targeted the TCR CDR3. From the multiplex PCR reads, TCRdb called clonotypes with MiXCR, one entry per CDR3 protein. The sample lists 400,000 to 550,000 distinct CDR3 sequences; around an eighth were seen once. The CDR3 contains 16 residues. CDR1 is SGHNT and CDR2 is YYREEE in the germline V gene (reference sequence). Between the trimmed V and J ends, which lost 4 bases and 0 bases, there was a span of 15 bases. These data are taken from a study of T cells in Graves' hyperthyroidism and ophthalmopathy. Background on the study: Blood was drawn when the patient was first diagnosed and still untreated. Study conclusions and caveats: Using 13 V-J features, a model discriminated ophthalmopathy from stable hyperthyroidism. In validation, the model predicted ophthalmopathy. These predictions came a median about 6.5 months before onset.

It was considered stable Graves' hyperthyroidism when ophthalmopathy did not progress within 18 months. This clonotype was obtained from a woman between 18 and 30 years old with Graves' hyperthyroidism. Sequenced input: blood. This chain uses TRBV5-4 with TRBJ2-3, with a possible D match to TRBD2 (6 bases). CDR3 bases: TGTGCCAGCAGCACCGCGGAGCGGGCCAGCACAGATACGCAGTATTTT. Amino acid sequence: CASSTAERASTDTQYF. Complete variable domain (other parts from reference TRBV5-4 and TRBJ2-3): ETGVTQSPTHLIKTRGQQVTLRCSSQSGHNTVSWYQQALGQGPQFIFQYYREEENGRGNFPPRFSGLQFPNYSSELNVNALELDDSALYLCASSTAERASTDTQYFGPGTRLTVL.